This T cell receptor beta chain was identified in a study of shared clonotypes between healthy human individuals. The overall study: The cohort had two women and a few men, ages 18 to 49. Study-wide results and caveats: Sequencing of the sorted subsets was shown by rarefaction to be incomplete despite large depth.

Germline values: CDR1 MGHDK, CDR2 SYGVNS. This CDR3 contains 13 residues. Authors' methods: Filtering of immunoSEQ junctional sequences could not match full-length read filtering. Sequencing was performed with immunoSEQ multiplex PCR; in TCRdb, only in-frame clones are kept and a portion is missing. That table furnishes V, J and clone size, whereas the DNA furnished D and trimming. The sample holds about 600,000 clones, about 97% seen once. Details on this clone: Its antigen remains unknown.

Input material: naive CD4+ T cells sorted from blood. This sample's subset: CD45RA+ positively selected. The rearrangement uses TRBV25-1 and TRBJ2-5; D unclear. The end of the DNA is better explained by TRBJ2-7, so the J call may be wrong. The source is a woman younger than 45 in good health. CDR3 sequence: CASIGHDPYEQYF. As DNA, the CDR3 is TGTGCCAGCATCGGGCACGACCCCTACGAGCAGTACTTC.